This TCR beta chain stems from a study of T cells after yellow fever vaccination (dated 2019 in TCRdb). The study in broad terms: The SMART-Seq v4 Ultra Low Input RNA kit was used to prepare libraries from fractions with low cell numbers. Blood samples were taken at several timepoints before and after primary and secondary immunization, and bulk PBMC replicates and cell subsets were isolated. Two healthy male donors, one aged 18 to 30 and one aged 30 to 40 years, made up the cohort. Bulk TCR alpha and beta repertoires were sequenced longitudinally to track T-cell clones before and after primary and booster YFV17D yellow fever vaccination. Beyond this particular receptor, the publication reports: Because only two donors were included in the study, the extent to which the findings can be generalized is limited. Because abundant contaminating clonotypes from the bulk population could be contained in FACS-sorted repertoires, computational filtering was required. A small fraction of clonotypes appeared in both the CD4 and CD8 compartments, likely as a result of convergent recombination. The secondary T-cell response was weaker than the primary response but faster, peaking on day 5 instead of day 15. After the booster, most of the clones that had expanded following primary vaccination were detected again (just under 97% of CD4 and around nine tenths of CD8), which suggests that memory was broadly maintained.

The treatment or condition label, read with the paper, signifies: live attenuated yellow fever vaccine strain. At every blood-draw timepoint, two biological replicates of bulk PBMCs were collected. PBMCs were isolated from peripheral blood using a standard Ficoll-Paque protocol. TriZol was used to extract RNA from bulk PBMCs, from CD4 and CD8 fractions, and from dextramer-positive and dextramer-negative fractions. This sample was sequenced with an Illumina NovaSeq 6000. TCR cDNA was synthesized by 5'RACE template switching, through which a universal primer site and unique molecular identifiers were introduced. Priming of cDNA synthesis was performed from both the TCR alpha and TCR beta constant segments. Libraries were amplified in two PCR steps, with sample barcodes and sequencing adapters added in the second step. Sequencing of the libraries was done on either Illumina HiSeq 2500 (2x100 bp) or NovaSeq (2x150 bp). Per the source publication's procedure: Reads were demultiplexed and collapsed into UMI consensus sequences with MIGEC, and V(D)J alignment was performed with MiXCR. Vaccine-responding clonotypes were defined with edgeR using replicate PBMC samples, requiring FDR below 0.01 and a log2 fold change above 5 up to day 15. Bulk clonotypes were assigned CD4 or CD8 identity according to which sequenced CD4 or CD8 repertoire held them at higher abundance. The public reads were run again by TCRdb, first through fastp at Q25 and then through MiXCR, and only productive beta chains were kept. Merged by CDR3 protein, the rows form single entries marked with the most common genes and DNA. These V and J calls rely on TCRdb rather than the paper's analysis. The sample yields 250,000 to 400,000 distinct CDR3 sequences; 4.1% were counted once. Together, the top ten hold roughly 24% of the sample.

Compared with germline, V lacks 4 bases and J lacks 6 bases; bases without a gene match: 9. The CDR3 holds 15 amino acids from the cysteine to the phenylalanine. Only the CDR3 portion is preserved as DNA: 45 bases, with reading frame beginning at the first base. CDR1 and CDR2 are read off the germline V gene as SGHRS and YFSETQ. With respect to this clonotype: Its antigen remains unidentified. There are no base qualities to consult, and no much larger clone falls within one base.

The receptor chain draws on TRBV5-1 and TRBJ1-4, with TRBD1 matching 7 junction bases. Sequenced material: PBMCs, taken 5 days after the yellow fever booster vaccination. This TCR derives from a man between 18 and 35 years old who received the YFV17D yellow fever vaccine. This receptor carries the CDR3 CASSDQGGEYEKLFF. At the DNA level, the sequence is TGCGCCAGCAGCGATCAGGGGGGAGAGTATGAAAAACTGTTTTTT. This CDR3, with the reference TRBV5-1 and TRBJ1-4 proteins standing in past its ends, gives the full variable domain KAGVTQTPRYLIKTRGQQVTLSCSPISGHRSVSWYQQTPGQGLQFLFEYFSETQRNKGNFPGRFSGRQFSNSRSEMNVSTLELGDSALYLCASSDQGGEYEKLFFGSGTQLSVL.